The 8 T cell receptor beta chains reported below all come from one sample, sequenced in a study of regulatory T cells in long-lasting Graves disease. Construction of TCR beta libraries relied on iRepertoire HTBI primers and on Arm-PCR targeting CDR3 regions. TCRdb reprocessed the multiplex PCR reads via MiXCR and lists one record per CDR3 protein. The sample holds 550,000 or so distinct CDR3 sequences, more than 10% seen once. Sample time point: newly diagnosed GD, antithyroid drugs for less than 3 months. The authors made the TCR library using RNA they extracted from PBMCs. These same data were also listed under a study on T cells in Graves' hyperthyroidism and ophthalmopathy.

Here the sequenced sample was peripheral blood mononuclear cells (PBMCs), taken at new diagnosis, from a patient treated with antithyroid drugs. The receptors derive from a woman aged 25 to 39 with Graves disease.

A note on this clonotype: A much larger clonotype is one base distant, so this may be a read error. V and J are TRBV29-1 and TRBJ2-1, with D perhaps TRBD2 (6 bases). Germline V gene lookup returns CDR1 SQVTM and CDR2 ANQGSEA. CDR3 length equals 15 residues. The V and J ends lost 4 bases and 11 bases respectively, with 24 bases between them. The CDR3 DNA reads TGCAGCGTTGGGGTGACCCGAGGAGGGGATAATAAGCAGTTCTTC. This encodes CSVGVTRGGDNKQFF.

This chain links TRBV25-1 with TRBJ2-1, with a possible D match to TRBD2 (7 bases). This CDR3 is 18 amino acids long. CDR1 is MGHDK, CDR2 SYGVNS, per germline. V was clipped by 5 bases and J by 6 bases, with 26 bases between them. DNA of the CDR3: TGTGCCAGCAGTTCGCCGAGGGGGGAGGGCTTGGTGAGCAATGAGCAGTTCTTC. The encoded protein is CASSSPRGEGLVSNEQFF.

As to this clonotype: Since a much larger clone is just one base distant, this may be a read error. The CDR3 region has the DNA TGTGCCAGCAGCTTTGGACAGGGGACGACAGATACGCAGTATTTT. Its protein is CASSFGQGTTDTQYF. The gene calls are TRBV5-4 and TRBJ2-3; 9 bases are shared with TRBD1. The V segment lost 2 bases and the J segment 3 bases; nucleotides outside the gene matches: 4. Germline CDR1 reads SGHNT; CDR2 reads YYREEE (reference sequence). The CDR3 loop spans 15 amino acids.

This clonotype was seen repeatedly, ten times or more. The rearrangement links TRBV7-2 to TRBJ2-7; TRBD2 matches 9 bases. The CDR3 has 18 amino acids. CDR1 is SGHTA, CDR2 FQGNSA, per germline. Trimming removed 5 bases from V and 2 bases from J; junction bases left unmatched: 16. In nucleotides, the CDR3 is TGTGCCAGCAGCCCCCGCCTAGGGGGGCGGGAGGGCCCCTACGAGCAGTACTTC. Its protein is CASSPRLGGREGPYEQYF.

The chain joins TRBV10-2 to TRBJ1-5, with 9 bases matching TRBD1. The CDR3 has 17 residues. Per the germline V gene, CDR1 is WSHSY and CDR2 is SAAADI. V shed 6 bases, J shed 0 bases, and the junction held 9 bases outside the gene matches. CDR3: CASRAGQGKNSNQPQHF. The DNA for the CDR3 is TGCGCCAGCAGGGCAGGACAGGGGAAAAATAGCAATCAGCCCCAGCATTTT.

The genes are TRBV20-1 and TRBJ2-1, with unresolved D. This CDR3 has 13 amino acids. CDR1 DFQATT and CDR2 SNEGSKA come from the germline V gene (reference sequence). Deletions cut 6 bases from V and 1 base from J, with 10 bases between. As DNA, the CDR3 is TGCAGTGCCGAGACTCCGTCCTACAATGAGCAGTTCTTC. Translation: CSAETPSYNEQFF.

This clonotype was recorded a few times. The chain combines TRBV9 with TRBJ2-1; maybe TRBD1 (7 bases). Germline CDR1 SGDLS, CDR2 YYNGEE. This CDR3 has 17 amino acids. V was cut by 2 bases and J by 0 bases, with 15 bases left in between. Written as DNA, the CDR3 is TGTGCCAGCAGCGTCGGAGGGGGCCTGAGCTCCTACAATGAGCAGTTCTTC. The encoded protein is CASSVGGGLSSYNEQFF.

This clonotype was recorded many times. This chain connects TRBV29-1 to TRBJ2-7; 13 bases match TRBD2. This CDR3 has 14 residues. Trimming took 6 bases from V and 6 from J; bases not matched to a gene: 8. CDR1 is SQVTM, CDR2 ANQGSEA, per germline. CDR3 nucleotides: TGCAGCGTCCGGACTAGCGGGAGTTTTTCCGAGCAGTACTTC. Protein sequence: CSVRTSGSFSEQYF.